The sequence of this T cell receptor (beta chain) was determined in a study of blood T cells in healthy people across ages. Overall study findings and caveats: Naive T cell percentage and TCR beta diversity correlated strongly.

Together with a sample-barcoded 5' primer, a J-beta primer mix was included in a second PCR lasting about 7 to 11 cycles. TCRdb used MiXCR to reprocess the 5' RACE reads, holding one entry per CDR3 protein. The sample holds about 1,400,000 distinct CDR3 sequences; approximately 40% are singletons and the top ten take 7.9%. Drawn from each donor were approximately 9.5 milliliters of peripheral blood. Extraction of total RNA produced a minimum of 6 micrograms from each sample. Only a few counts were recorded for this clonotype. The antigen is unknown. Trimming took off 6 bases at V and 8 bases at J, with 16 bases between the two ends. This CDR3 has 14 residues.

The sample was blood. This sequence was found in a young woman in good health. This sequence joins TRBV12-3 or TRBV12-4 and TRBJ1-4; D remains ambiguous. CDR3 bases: TGTGCCAGCAGGGAGGGTCCCCAGAAAGAAAAACTGTTTTTT. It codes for CASREGPQKEKLFF.